This T cell receptor beta chain was captured by sequencing in a study of graft-versus-host responses after intestinal transplantation. Study-wide background: Recipients had transplants, and these were multivisceral, liver-intestinal, or isolated intestinal. Recipients were all induced with anti-thymocyte globulin, then given tacrolimus and steroids for about three years.

Study results and caveats: Early post-transplant falls in HvG clones accompanied the peak levels of circulating GvH clones. Present in recipient marrow, GvH clones included some that appeared first in ileum or blood.

Data came from immunoSEQ multiplex PCR; TCRdb stores just in-frame clones and leaves some out. The table has 80,000 to 90,000 clones, approximately 87% seen once. The length of the CDR3 is 13 residues. Germline V gene lookup returns CDR1 SGHDT and CDR2 YYEEEE. V was pared by 6 bases and J by 4 bases, with 5 bases of the junction left unmatched. This clone has only a few counts. As yet, its antigen is unknown. This sequence was found in a human donor who received an intestinal transplant. The chain carries TRBV5-6 and TRBJ1-2, with 8 bases matching TRBD1. The input for sequencing was unstimulated CD4+ T cells sorted from spleen or lymph node cells, taken before intestinal transplant. The CDR3 loop reads CASTRQGSYGYTF. The DNA for the CDR3 is TGTGCCAGCACCCGACAGGGGAGCTATGGCTACACCTTC.